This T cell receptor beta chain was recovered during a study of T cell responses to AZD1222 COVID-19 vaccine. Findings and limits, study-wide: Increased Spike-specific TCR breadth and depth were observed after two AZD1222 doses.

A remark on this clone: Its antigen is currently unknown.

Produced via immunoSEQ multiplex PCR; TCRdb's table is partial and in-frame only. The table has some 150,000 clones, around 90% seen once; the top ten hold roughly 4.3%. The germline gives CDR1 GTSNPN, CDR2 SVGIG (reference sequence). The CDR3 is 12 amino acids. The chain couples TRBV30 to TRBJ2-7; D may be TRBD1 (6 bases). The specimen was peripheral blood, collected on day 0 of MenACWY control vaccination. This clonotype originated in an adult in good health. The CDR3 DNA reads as TGTGCGTCCGGGCCAGGGGCCTACGAGCAGTACTTC. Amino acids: CASGPGAYEQYF. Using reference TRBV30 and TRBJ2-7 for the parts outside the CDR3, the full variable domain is SQTIHQWPATLVQPVGSPLSLECTVEGTSNPNLYWYRQAAGRGLQLLFYSVGIGQISSEVPQNLSASRPQDRQFILSSKKLLLSDSGFYLCASGPGAYEQYFGPGTRLTVT.